Included here is one T cell receptor beta chain sequence, with context. Its antigen is not identified. This sample stems from a study of T cells expressing NK-cell markers. About the study: Repertoires of TCR beta were obtained from T cells sorted as CD3+CD56+NKG2C+, CD3+CD56+NKG2C- and CD3+CD56-NKG2C+. General study results and limits: The contribution of dominant NKG2C+ clonotypes to CD8+ T cells in six or seven donors was roughly 1.0-7.5%. The study found these clonotypes also leading the CD3+CD56-NKG2C+ fraction in a few donors.

TCRdb reanalyzed the 5' RACE reads, giving one entry per CDR3 protein sequence and no DNA. There are about 450,000 distinct CDR3 sequences in the sample, with 6% to 8% held by the top ten. CDR3 size: 14 residues. Per germline, CDR1 SGHDT and CDR2 YYEEEE. The sample taken for sequencing was blood T cells: a sorted CD56 or NKG2C T cell subset, CD4+ or CD8+ T cells, or bulk PBMC T cells (not recorded which). This clonotype originated in a woman between 18 and 70 years old in good health. V gene TRBV5-6 combines with J gene TRBJ2-3. The chain's CDR3 is CASSFLVSTDTQYF. The whole variable domain, remainder taken from reference TRBV5-6 and TRBJ2-3, is DAGVTQSPTHLIKTRGQQVTLRCSPKSGHDTVSWYQQALGQGPQFIFQYYEEEERQRGNFPDRFSGHQFPNYSSELNVNALLLGDSALYLCASSFLVSTDTQYFGPGTRLTVL.